One sample yielded the 4 T cell receptor beta chains listed below, sequenced in a study of T cells after yellow fever vaccination. TCRdb re-called the 5' RACE reads with MiXCR, one entry per CDR3 protein. The profile shows around 49,000 distinct CDR3 sequences, 6% to 7% of them singletons. The sequencing used CD8+ T cells not binding an NS4B(214-222) dextramer, sorted from PBMCs, collected 45 days after the yellow fever booster vaccination. The receptors shown here come from a man aged 25 to 40 who received the YFV17D yellow fever vaccine.

This clonotype was observed many times. CDR3 DNA sequence: TGCGCCAGCAGCCAAGTACTGTCCGCCTACGAGCAGTACTTC. Amino acid sequence: CASSQVLSAYEQYF. The rearrangement uses TRBV4-3 and TRBJ2-7; D is unresolved. The CDR3 sequence is 14 residues long. Germline V CDR1 and CDR2: LGHNA, YSLEER. With 1 base removed from V and 2 bases from J, the gap between germline ends came to 9 bases.

This clonotype has ten or more counts. V usage is TRBV20-1 and J usage is TRBJ1-2; possibly TRBD1 for D (6 bases). This CDR3 spans 11 amino acids. Trimming removed 6 bases from V and 8 bases from J, with 13 bases in between. The germline V gene encodes CDR1 DFQATT and CDR2 SNEGSKA (reference sequence). CDR3 bases: TGCAGTGCAGCAGGGGCGTCAGGCTACACCTTC. Its translation: CSAAGASGYTF.

The J gene is TRBJ2-2, the V gene TRBV7-9, with a weak D call TRBD2 (6 bases). The CDR3 has 13 amino acids. The germline V gene has CDR1 SEHNR and CDR2 FQNEAQ (reference sequence). The CDR3 loop is CCLAGTNTGELFF. The DNA for the CDR3 is TGTTGTCTCGCGGGAACGAACACCGGGGAGCTGTTTTTT.

Regarding this clonotype: It may be a read error: a sequence one base away is much more abundant. J is TRBJ2-5 and V is TRBV6-5, with TRBD2 identical over 7 bases. Unmatched junction bases numbered 9, after V lost 0 bases and J lost 5 bases. Germline CDR1 MNHEY, CDR2 SVGAGI. This CDR3 has 16 amino acids. CDR3 residues: CASSYSAGRHKETQYF. The DNA of the CDR3 is TGTGCCAGCAGTTACTCAGCGGGACGACATAAGGAGACCCAGTACTTC.